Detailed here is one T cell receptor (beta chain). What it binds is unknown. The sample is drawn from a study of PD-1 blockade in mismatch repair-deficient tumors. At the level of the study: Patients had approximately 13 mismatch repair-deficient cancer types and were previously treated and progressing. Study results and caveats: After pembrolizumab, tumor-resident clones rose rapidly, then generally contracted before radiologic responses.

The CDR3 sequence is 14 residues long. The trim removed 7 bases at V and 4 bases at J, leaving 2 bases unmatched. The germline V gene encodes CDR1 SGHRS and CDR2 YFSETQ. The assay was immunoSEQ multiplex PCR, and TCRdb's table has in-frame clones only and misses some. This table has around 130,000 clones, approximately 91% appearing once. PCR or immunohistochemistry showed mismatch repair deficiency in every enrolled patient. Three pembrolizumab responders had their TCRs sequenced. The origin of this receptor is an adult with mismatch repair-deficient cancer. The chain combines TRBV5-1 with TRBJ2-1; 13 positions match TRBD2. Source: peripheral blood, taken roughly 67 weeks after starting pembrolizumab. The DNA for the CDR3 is TGCGCCAGCGGACTAGCGGGAGAATACAATGAGCAGTTCTTC. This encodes CASGLAGEYNEQFF.